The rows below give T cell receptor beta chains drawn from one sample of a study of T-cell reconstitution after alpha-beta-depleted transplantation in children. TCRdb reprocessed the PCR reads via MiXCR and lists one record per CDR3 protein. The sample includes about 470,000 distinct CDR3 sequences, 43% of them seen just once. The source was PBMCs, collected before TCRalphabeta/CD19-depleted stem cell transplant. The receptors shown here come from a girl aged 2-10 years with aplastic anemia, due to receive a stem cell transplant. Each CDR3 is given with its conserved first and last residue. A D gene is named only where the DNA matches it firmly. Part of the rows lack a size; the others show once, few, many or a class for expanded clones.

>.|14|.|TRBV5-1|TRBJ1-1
TGCGCCAGCAGCTTTGGACACCAGAACACTGAAGCTTTCTTT
CASSFGHQNTEAFF
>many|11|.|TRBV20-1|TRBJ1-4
TGCAGTGCTAGGGACAGAGAAAAACTGTTTTTT
CSARDREKLFF
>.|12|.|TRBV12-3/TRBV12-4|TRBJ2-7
TGTGCCAGCAGTGAAACCGGGACTTCCCAGTACTTC
CASSETGTSQYF
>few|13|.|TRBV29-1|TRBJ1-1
TGCAGCGTTGATGGTCCGACGGTCACTGAAGCTTTCTTT
CSVDGPTVTEAFF
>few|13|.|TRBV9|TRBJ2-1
TGTGCCAGCAGCGTAAACGGGTACAATGAGCAGTTCTTC
CASSVNGYNEQFF
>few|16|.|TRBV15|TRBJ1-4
TGTGCCACCAGCAGAGATGTCGGGGTGTCCAATGAAAAACTGTTTTTT
CATSRDVGVSNEKLFF
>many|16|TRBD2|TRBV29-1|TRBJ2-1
TGCAGCGTCGCAAGGCCCGGGACTAGCGGGCTCGGGGAGCAGTTCTTC
CSVARPGTSGLGEQFF
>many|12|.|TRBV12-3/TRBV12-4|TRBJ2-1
TGTGCCAGCAGAGGACACCTGGATGAGCAGTTCTTC
CASRGHLDEQFF
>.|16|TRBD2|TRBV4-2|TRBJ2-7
TGTGCCAGCAGCCAAGATGTAGGGCCGGGGGGCTACGAGCAGTACTTC
CASSQDVGPGGYEQYF
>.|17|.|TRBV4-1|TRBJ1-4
TGCGCCAGCAGCCAAGGCGGAGGGGGGGCTGGTAATGAAAAACTGTTTTTT
CASSQGGGGAGNEKLFF
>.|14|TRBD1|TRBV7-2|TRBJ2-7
TGTGCCAGCAGCTTCGACAGGGGATGGTACGAGCAGTACTTC
CASSFDRGWYEQYF
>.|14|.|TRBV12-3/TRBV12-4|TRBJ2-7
TGTGCCAGCAGTCTTGACCTAGTCTCCTACGAGCAGTACTTC
CASSLDLVSYEQYF
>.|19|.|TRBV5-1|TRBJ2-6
TGCGCCAGCAGCTCCATCGACAGGACCTTTTCCTCTGGGGCCAACGTCCTGACTTTC
CASSSIDRTFSSGANVLTF
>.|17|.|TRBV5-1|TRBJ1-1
TGCGCCAGCAGCTTGCCGGGGAGTGTTGGGGGGAACACTGAAGCTTTCTTT
CASSLPGSVGGNTEAFF
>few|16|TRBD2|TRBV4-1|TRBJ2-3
TGCGCCAGCAGCCAAGAGCTAGCGGGAGTCTGGGATACGCAGTATTTT
CASSQELAGVWDTQYF
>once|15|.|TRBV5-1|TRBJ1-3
TGCGCCAGCAGCACCGGCAGGTTTGATGGAAACACCATATATTTT
CASSTGRFDGNTIYF
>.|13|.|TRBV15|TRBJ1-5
TGTGCCACCAGCAGACCCTCGGGGGAGACCCAGCATTTT
CATSRPSGETQHF
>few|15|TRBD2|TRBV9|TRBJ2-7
TGTGCCAGCAGCGTCGCGGGAGGCCTCTTCTACGAGCAGTACTTC
CASSVAGGLFYEQYF
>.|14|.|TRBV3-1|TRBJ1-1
TGTGCCAGCAGCCAAGCCGCCCGGGCCCGCGGGGCTTTCTTT
CASSQAARARGAFF
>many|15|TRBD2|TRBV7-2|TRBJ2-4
TGTGCCAGCAGCTTAAGGCGGGAGGGCCGAGACATTCAGTACTTC
CASSLRREGRDIQYF
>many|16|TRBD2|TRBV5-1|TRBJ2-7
TGCGCCAGCAGCCTTGGTATGACTAGCGGGGTTTTCGAGCAGTACTTC
CASSLGMTSGVFEQYF
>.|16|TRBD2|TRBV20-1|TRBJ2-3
TGCAGTGCTAGAGATCCGAGACTAGCGGGCACAGATACGCAGTATTTT
CSARDPRLAGTDTQYF
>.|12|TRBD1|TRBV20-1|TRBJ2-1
TGCAGTGCTACAGACAGGGGGGATGAGCAGTTCTTC
CSATDRGDEQFF
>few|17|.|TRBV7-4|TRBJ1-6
TGTGCCAGCAGCTTCAGTTGTAGGAGGCCTCACGTCTCACCCCTCCACTTT
CASSFSCRRPHVSPLHF
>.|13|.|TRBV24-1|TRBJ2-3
TGTGCCACCAGTGTCCCCAGGTCGGATACGCAGTATTTT
CATSVPRSDTQYF
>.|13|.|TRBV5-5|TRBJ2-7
TGTGCCAGCAGCTTGGAAGGGTATTACGAGCAGTACTTC
CASSLEGYYEQYF
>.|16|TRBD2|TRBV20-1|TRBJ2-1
TGCAGTGCTCGGAGCGGGACTAGCGGGTTCTACAATGAGCAGTTCTTC
CSARSGTSGFYNEQFF
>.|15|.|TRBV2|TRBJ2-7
TGTGCCAGCAATAAAGGGATGGAGGGGGACTACGAGCAGTACTTC
CASNKGMEGDYEQYF
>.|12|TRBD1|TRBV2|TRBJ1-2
TGTGCCAGCAGGACAGGGGGAGTTGGCTACACCTTC
CASRTGGVGYTF
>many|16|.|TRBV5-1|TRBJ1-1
TGCGCCAGCAGCTTGGGACAGGAAGCCTTCAACACTGAAGCTTTCTTT
CASSLGQEAFNTEAFF
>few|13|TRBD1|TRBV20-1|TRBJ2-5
TGCAGTCCTAGACAGGGACGGCAGGGGGACCAGTACTTC
CSPRQGRQGDQYF